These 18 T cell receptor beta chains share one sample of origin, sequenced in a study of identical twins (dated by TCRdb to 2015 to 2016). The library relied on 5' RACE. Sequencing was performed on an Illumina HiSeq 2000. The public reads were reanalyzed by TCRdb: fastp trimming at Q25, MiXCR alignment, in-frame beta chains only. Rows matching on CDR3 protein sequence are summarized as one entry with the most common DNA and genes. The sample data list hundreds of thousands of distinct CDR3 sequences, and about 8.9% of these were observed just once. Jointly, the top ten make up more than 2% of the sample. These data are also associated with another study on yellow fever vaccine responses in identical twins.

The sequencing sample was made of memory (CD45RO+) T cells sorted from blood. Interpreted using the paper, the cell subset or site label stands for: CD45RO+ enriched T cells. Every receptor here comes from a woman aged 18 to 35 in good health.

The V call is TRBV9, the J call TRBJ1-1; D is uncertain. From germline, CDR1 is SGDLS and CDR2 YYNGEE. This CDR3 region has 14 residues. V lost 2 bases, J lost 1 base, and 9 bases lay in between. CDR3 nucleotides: TGTGCCAGCAGCGTCCTTGGAGGGAACACTGAAGCTTTCTTT. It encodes CASSVLGGNTEAFF.

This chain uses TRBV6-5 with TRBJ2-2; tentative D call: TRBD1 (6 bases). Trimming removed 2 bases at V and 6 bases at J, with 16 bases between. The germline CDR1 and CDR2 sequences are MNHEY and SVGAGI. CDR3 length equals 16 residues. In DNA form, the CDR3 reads TGTGCCAGCAGTTACACGTGGACAGCCACCCCCGGGGAGCTGTTTTTT. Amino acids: CASSYTWTATPGELFF.

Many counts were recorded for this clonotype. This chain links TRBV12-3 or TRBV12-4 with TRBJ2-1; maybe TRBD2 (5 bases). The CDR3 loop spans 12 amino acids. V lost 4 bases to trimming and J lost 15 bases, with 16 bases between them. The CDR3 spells CASSYRRDKTFF. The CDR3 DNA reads TGTGCCAGCAGTTACCGCCGGGATAAGACGTTCTTC.

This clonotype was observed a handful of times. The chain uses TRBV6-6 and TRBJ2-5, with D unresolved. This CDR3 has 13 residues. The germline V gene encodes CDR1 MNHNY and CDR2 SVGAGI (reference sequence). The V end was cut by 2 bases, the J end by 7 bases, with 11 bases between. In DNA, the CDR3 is TGTGCCAGCAGTTACGGCGAGTACTGGACCCAGTACTTC. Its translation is CASSYGEYWTQYF.

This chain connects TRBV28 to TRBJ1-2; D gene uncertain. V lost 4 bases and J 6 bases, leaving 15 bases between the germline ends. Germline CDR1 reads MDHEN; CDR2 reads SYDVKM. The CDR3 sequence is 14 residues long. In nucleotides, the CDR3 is TGTGCCAGCAGTTCCCATTACAGCGCCCATGGCTACACCTTC. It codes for CASSSHYSAHGYTF.

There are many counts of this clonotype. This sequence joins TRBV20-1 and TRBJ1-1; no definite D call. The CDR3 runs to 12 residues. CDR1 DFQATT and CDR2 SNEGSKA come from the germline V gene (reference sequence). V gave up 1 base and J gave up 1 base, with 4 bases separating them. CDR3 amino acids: CSARVSNTEAFF. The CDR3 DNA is TGCAGTGCTAGAGTCTCGAACACTGAAGCTTTCTTT.

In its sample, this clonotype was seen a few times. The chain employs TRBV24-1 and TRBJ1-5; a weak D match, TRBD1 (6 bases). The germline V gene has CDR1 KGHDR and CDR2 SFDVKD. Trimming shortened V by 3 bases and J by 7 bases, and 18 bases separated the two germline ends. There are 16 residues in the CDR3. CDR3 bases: TGTGCCACCAGTGATCCCCAGGGACACCCTAACCAGCCCCAGCATTTT. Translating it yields CATSDPQGHPNQPQHF.

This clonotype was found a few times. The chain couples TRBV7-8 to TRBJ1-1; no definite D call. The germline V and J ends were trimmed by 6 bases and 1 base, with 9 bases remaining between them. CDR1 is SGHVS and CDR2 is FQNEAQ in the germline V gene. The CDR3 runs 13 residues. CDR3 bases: TGTGCCAGCAGTTACCATAGGAACACTGAAGCTTTCTTT. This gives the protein CASSYHRNTEAFF.

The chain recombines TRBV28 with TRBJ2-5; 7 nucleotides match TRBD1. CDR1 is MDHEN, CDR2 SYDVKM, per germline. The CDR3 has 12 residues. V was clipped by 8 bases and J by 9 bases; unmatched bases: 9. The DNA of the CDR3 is TGTGCCAGCTCGGACAGGCTCTTGGCCCAGTACTTC. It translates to CASSDRLLAQYF.

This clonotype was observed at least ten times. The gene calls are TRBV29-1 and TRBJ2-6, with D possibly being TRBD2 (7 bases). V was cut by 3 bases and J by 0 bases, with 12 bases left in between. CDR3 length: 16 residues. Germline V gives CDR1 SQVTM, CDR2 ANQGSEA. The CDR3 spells CSVEAGDYSGANVLTF. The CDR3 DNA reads TGCAGCGTTGAGGCAGGGGACTACTCTGGGGCCAACGTCCTGACTTTC.

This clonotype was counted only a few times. CDR3 sequence (DNA): TGCGCCAGCACCTTAGGGCCTAGCGGGCAAGAGACCCAGTACTTC. Its protein is CASTLGPSGQETQYF. The gene calls are TRBV5-1 and TRBJ2-5, with 8 positions matching TRBD2. CDR3 length: 15 amino acids. The germline gives CDR1 SGHRS, CDR2 YFSETQ. Trimming at V came to 6 bases and at J to 2 bases, leaving 9 bases not matched to a gene.

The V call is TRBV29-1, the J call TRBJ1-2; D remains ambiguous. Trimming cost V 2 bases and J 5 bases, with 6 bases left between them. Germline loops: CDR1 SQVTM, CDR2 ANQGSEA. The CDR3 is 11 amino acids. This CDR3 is CSVEMGYGYTF. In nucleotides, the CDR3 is TGCAGCGTTGAAATGGGGTATGGCTACACCTTC.

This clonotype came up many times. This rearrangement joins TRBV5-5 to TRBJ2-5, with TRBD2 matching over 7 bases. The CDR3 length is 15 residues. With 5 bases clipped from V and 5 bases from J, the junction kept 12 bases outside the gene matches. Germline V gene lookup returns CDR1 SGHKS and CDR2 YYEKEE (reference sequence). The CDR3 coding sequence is TGTGCCAGCAGTTCAACGGGACTACCTACGGAGACCCAGTACTTC. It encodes CASSSTGLPTETQYF.

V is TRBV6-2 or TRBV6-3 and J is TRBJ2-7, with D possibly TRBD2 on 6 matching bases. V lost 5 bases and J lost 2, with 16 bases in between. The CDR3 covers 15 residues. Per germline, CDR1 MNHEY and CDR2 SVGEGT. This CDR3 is CASSKPGVGTYEQYF. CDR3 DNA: TGTGCCAGCAGTAAGCCGGGAGTGGGAACCTACGAGCAGTACTTC.

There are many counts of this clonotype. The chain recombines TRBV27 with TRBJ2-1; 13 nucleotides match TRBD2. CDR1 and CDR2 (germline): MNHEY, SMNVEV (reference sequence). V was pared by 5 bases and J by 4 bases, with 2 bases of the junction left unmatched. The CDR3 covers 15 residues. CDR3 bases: TGTGCCAGCAGTATGGGACTAGCGGGGTACAATGAGCAGTTCTTC. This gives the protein CASSMGLAGYNEQFF.

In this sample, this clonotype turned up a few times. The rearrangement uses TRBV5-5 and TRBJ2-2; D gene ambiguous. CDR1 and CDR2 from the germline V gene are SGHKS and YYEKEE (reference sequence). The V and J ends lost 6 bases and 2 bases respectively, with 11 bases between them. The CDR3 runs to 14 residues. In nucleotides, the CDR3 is TGTGCCAGCATCCCGACTGGAAACACCGGGGAGCTGTTTTTT. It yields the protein CASIPTGNTGELFF.

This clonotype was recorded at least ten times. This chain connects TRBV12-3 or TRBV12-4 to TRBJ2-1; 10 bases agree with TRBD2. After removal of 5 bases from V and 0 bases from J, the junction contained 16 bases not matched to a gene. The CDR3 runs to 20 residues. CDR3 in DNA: TGTGCCAGCAGTATGTTGGCTAGCGGGGGCCTAAGTAGCTCCTACAATGAGCAGTTCTTC. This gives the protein CASSMLASGGLSSSYNEQFF.

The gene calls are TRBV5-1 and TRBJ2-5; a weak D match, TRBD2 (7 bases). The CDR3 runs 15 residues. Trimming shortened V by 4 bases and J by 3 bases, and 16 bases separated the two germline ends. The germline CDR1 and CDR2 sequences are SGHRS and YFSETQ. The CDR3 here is CASSRRGAQEETQYF. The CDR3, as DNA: TGCGCCAGCAGCCGCCGGGGGGCCCAAGAAGAGACCCAGTACTTC.